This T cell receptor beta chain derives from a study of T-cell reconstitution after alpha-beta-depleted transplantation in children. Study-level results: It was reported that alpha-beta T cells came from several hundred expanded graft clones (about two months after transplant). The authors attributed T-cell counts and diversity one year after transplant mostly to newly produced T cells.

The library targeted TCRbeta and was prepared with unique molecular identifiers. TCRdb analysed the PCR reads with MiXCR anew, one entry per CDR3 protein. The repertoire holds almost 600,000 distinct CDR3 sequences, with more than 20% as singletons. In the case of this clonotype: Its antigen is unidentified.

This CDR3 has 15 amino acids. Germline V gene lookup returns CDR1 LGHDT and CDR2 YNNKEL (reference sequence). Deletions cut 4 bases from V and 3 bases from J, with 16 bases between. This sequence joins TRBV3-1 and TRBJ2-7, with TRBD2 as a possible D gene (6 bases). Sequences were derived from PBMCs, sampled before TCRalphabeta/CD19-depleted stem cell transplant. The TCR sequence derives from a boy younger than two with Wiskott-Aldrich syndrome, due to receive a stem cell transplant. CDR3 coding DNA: TGTGCCAGCAGCCGGAAACGAGGGGAGGTCTACGAGCAGTACTTC. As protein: CASSRKRGEVYEQYF.